Below, 2 T cell receptor beta chains from the same sample are listed, as sequenced in a study of T-cell memory formation after mild COVID-19. TCRdb called the 5' RACE reads again in MiXCR, with one record for every CDR3 protein. This table has 200,000 to 300,000 distinct CDR3 sequences, 16% appearing once. Material for sequencing was PBMCs or a T cell subset sorted from them (not recorded which). All receptors derive from a young man who had mild COVID-19 (a few samples of this study predate the infection). Cell type and time point are not known.

A few counts support this clonotype. V and J are TRBV7-2 and TRBJ2-4; TRBD1 aligns across 8 bases. With V trimmed by 3 bases and J by 6 bases, 4 bases remained unmatched. The CDR3 length is 14 residues. Looked up from germline, CDR1 is SGHTA and CDR2 is FQGNSA. CDR3 region: CASSFRQGSNIQYF. In nucleotides, the CDR3 is TGTGCCAGCAGCTTCAGACAGGGGTCAAACATTCAGTACTTC.

This clonotype occurred a few times. This rearrangement joins TRBV7-9 to TRBJ2-2, with no clear D. V lost 8 bases and J 4 bases, leaving 20 bases between the germline ends. CDR3 length equals 16 residues. The germline gives CDR1 SEHNR, CDR2 FQNEAQ (reference sequence). The chain's CDR3 is CASPDDRAASTGELFF. The CDR3 DNA follows: TGTGCCAGCCCCGACGATCGGGCGGCTAGCACCGGGGAGCTGTTTTTT.